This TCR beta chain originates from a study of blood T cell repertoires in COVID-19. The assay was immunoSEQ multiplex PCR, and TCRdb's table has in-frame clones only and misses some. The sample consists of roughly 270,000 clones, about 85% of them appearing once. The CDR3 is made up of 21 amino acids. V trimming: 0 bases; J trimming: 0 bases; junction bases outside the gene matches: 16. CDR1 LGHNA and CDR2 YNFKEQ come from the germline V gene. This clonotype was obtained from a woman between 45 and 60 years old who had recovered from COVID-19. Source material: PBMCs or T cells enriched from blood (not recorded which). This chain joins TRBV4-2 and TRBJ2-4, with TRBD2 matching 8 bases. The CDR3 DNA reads TGTGCCAGCAGCCAAGACCTAGGGGGGGTAGCGGGGTACCTAGCCAAAAACATTCAGTACTTC. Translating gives CASSQDLGGVAGYLAKNIQYF.